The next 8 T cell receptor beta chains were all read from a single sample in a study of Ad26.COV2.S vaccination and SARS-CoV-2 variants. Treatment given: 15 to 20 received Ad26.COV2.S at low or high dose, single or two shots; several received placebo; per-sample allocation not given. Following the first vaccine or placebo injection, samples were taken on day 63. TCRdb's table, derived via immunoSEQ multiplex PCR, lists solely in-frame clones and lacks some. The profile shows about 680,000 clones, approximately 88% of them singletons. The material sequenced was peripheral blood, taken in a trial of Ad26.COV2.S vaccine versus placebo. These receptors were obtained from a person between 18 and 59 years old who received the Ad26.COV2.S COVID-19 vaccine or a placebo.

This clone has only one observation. CDR3 in amino acids: CASSLDLAKNIQYF. In DNA form, the CDR3 reads TGTGCCAGCAGCTTGGATCTAGCCAAAAACATTCAGTACTTC. The chain employs TRBV5-4 and TRBJ2-4; D call uncertain. Germline CDR1 and CDR2: SGHNT and YYREEE (reference sequence). V lost 0 bases, J lost 0 bases, and 4 bases lay in between. This CDR3 spans 14 amino acids.

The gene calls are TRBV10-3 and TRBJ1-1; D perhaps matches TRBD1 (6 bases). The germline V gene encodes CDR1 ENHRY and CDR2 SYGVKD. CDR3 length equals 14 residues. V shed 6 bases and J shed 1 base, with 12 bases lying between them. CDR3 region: CAIRRQDSNTEAFF. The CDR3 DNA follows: TGTGCCATCAGACGACAGGATTCGAACACTGAAGCTTTCTTT.

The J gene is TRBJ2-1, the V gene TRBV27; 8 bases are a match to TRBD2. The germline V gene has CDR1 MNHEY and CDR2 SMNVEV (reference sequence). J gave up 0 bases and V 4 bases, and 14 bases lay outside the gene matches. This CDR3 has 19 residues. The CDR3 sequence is CASSSMDPLSGSSYNEQFF. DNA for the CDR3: TGTGCCAGCAGTTCTATGGACCCTTTGAGCGGGAGCTCCTACAATGAGCAGTTCTTC.

CDR3 DNA sequence: TGCGCCAGCAGCCAAGTGACAGGGATTTCACCCCTCCACTTT. Protein: CASSQVTGISPLHF. This chain uses TRBV4-3 with TRBJ1-6, with 7 bases fitting TRBD1. V was pared by 1 base and J by 9 bases, with 3 bases of the junction left unmatched. This CDR3 is built from 14 residues. CDR1 and CDR2 from the germline V gene are LGHNA and YSLEER.

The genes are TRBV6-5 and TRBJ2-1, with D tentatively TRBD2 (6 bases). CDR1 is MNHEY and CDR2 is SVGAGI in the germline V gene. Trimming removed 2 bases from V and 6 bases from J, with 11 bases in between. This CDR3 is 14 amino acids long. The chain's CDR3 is CASSYGAGGNEQFF. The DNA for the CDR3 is TGTGCCAGCAGTTACGGGGCCGGGGGCAATGAGCAGTTCTTC.

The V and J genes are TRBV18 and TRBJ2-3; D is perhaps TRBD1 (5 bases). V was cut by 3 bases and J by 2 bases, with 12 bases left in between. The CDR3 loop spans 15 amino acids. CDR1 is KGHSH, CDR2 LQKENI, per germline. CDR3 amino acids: CASSPDRPYTDTQYF. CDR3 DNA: TGTGCCAGCTCACCTGACAGACCCTACACAGATACGCAGTATTTT.

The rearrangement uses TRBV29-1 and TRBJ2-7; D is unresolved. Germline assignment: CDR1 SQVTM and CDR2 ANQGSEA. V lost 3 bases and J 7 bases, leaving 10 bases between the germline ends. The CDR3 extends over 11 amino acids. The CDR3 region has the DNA TGCAGCGTTGAGAAGGGTCTGGAGCAGTACTTC. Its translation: CSVEKGLEQYF.

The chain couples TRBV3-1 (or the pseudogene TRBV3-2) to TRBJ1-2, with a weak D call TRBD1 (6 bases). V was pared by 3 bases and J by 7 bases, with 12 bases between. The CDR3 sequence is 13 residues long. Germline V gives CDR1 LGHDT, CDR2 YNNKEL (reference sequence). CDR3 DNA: TGTGCCAGCAGCCAGGGGGCGCGTTTTGGCTACACCTTC. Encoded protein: CASSQGARFGYTF.